The T cell receptor beta chain described here comes from a study of shared clonotypes between healthy human individuals. Study as a whole: Donors had three CD4 naive, three CD4 memory, two CD8 naive and one CD8 memory plate apiece. General study findings and limits: Larger richness was generally estimated for naive than memory subsets.

Source study methods: For the immunoSEQ data, sequences were junction-only without quality scores, so filtering differed. The method was immunoSEQ multiplex PCR; TCRdb's version includes in-frame clones alone and lacks a portion of them. The V and J calls and clone size are taken from that table; D and trimming were inferred from the DNA. The sample includes around 600,000 clones, approximately 95% of them seen just once. Naive CD8 cells were CD45RO-negative, positively selected for CCR7, excluding terminally differentiated effector memory CD45RA+ cells. Caucasian adults residing in Nashville, Tennessee made up all the donors. Comment on this clone: Its antigen is not known.

Per the germline V gene, CDR1 is MDHEN and CDR2 is SYDVKM. The CDR3 loop spans 15 amino acids. The germline V and J ends were trimmed by 3 bases and 3 bases, with 15 bases remaining between them. The clonotype originates from a woman in her twenties or thirties in good health. The specimen sequenced was naive CD8+ T cells sorted from blood. This chain joins TRBV28 and TRBJ2-7, with D possibly being TRBD1 (5 bases). The CDR3 is CASSFRAENLYEQYF. The CDR3 nucleotides read TGTGCCAGCAGTTTCAGGGCAGAAAATCTCTACGAGCAGTACTTC.